Each of the 2 T cell receptor beta chains below was sequenced from the same sample in a study of blood T cell repertoires in COVID-19. The data were produced by immunoSEQ multiplex PCR, yet TCRdb's version contains in-frame clones alone and is incomplete. The data hold hundreds of thousands of clones, with roughly nine tenths observed a single time. Sequencing was performed on peripheral blood. These receptors were obtained from a man in his forties or fifties with acute or convalescent COVID-19.

The chain uses TRBV19 and TRBJ1-5; 8 bases are shared with TRBD1. The V gene's germline CDR1 is LNHDA and CDR2 SQIVND (reference sequence). The CDR3 consists of 15 residues. With V trimmed by 4 bases and J by 7 bases, 9 bases remained unmatched. CDR3 protein: CASSSRTGRGQPQHF. CDR3 coding DNA: TGTGCCAGTAGTAGCCGGACAGGGCGGGGACAGCCCCAGCATTTT. Based on the CDR3 plus reference TRBV19 and TRBJ1-5, the full variable domain is DGGITQSPKYLFRKEGQNVTLSCEQNLNHDAMYWYRQDPGQGLRLIYYSQIVNDFQKGDIAEGYSVSREKKESFPLTVTSAQKNPTAFYLCASSSRTGRGQPQHFGDGTRLSIL.

The V call is TRBV18, the J call TRBJ1-2; weak D call: TRBD1 (5 bases). The length of the CDR3 is 14 residues. Germline V gives CDR1 KGHSH, CDR2 LQKENI. Trimming stripped 2 bases from V and 4 bases from J, with 11 bases between. Here the CDR3 reads CASSPRTLGYGYTF. The CDR3 DNA reads as TGTGCCAGCTCACCAAGGACACTGGGCTATGGCTACACCTTC.